This entry describes one TCR beta chain. This CDR3 has 20 residues. CDR1 and CDR2 from the germline V gene are MGHRA and YSYEKL. J was trimmed by 2 bases and V by 0 bases; bases with no gene match: 18. Sequencing was performed with immunoSEQ multiplex PCR; in TCRdb, only in-frame clones are kept and a portion is missing. Of 260,000 or so clones in the sample, around 90% are singletons; the top ten hold approximately 8.8%. This sample stems from a study of blood T cell repertoires in COVID-19. About the research overall: Sources were T cells, B-cell-depleted T cells, or PBMCs; the material itself was cDNA or gDNA.

This receptor was obtained from a man younger than 35 with active or convalescent COVID-19. Sample: peripheral blood. The chain couples TRBV4-1 to TRBJ1-1, with TRBD1 matching over 7 bases. CDR3 region: CASSQENMEYAQGQNTEAFF. The CDR3, as DNA: TGCGCCAGCAGCCAAGAGAACATGGAGTATGCACAGGGGCAAAACACTGAAGCTTTCTTT.